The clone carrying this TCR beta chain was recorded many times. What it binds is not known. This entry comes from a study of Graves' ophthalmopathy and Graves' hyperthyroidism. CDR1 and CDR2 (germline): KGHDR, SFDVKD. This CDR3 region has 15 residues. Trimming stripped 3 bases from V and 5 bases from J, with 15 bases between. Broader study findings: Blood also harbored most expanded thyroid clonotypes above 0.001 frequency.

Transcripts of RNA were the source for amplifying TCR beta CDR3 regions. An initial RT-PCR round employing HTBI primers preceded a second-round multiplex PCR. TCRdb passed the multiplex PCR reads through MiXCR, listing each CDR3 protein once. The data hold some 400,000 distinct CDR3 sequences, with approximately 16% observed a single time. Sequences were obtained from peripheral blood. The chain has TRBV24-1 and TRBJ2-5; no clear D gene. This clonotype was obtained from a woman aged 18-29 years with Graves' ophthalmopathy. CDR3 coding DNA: TGTGCCACCAGTGATATTACTTCACCCAGCGAGACCCAGTACTTC. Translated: CATSDITSPSETQYF.